This T cell receptor beta chain came from a study of T-cell reconstitution after alpha-beta-depleted transplantation in children. The study, taken as a whole, reports: About two months after transplant, alpha-beta T cells reportedly came from several hundred expanded graft clones. At one year after transplant, newly produced T cells mostly accounted for T-cell counts and diversity.

As to this clonotype: What it binds is unknown.

Preparing the TCRbeta library involved the use of unique molecular identifiers. Each CDR3 protein gets one entry after TCRdb re-called the PCR reads with MiXCR. The table includes 300,000 to 350,000 distinct CDR3 sequences, 15% to 20% detected once. This sequence was found in a male patient aged 2 to 9 who had a stem cell transplant for acute lymphoblastic leukemia, so the T cells may come from the graft donor. The specimen was PBMCs, mostly from graft donor cells, collected 360 days after TCRalphabeta/CD19-depleted stem cell transplant.

The CDR3 protein is CAISDDREAYEQYF. The CDR3, as DNA: TGTGCCATCAGTGATGACCGGGAGGCCTACGAGCAGTACTTC. V and J are TRBV10-3 and TRBJ2-7; TRBD2 aligns across 7 bases. Trimming cost V 3 bases and J 2 bases; bases outside gene matches: 4. The CDR3 contains 14 residues. Looked up from germline, CDR1 is ENHRY and CDR2 is SYGVKD.